The text below deals with one TCR beta chain. Germline loops: CDR1 SQVTM, CDR2 ANQGSEA. Trimming removed 7 bases from V and 11 bases from J, with 20 bases in between. The CDR3 consists of 12 residues. Study members were between roughly 18 and 90 years old and lived in 20 to 30 US regions. Assignment of participants to cohorts was predicated upon participant-reported clinical history. This record belongs to a study of blood T cell repertoires in COVID-19. Profiled with immunoSEQ multiplex PCR; TCRdb holds only in-frame clones, not every one. The data contain more than 250,000 clones, approximately 90% of them singletons.

Specimen: PBMCs or T cells enriched from blood (not recorded which). This TCR was sampled from a woman in her thirties who had recovered from COVID-19. V and J are TRBV29-1 and TRBJ1-1; maybe TRBD1 (5 bases). The chain's CDR3 is CSAVGAGTRAFF. The CDR3 DNA reads TGCAGCGCCGTTGGTGCGGGGACTCGGGCTTTCTTT.